Below, 7 T cell receptor beta chains from the same sample are listed, as sequenced in a study of a mutant IDH1 vaccine in newly diagnosed glioma. TCRdb keeps only in-frame clones here, not all; method: immunoSEQ multiplex PCR. The sample comprises approximately 54,000 clones, 65% to 85% of which are singletons, and about a fifth rests with the top ten. Sample time point: baseline, week 1 (first vaccination visit). Noted treatment: pre-vaccination baseline after standard-of-care therapy. The material sequenced was PBMCs, taken from a glioma patient treated with radiotherapy, temozolomide or both. These receptors all come from a man aged 18-30 years with glioma.

The rearrangement joins TRBV11-2 to TRBJ1-5; D ambiguous. This CDR3 is built from 14 residues. Germline loops: CDR1 SGHAT, CDR2 FQNNGV. The germline V and J ends were trimmed by 0 bases and 0 bases, with 3 bases remaining between them. The CDR3 sequence: CASSLDSSNQPQHF. The CDR3 DNA follows: TGTGCCAGCAGCTTAGACTCTAGCAATCAGCCCCAGCATTTT.

The chain is built from TRBV7-2 and TRBJ1-1; D call uncertain. CDR1 SGHTA and CDR2 FQGNSA come from the germline V gene. CDR3 length equals 13 residues. V lost 1 base and J lost 6, with 9 bases in between. Here the CDR3 DNA reads TGTGCCAGCAGCTTAGTTTATGGTCCTGAAGCTTTCTTT. Translating gives CASSLVYGPEAFF. Supplemented by reference TRBV7-2 and TRBJ1-1, the full variable domain reads GAGVSQSPSNKVTEKGKDVELRCDPISGHTALYWYRQSLGQGLEFLIYFQGNSAPDKSGLPSDRFSAERTGGSVSTLTIQRTQQEDSAVYLCASSLVYGPEAFFGQGTRLTVV.

This clone has a single count. The chain joins TRBV30 to TRBJ1-2; possibly TRBD1 for D (6 bases). The V end lost 1 base, the J end lost 2 bases, and 11 bases lay between the germline ends. In germline, CDR1 is GTSNPN, CDR2 SVGIG (reference sequence). CDR3 length equals 14 residues. The CDR3 nucleotides read TGTGCCTGGAGTGACAGGGCCAGGAACTATGGCTACACCTTC. This translates into CAWSDRARNYGYTF.

This chain joins TRBV7-4 and TRBJ1-5; D gene ambiguous. The CDR3 is made up of 18 amino acids. Deletions cut 1 base from V and 1 base from J, with 17 bases between. CDR1 is SGHVT, CDR2 SQSDAQ, per germline. The DNA for the CDR3 is TGTGCCAGCAGCTTAGTTGCAGGAGAAACCCTGAGCAATCAGCCCCAGCATTTT. It encodes CASSLVAGETLSNQPQHF.

V and J are TRBV30 and TRBJ2-7; D gene uncertain. Germline loops: CDR1 GTSNPN, CDR2 SVGIG (reference sequence). This CDR3 has 12 amino acids. Trimming took 0 bases from V and 1 from J, leaving 4 bases between them. CDR3 in amino acids: CAWSVRSYEQYF. For the CDR3, the DNA is TGTGCCTGGAGTGTCAGGTCCTACGAGCAGTACTTC.

V usage is TRBV4-1 and J usage is TRBJ1-2, with 9 positions matching TRBD1. V dropped 2 bases and J dropped 7; count of bases not matched to a gene: 5. From germline, CDR1 is MGHRA and CDR2 YSYEKL. CDR3 length equals 14 residues. This chain's CDR3 is CASSQRQGDFGYTF. CDR3 DNA sequence: TGCGCCAGCAGCCAACGACAGGGGGATTTTGGCTACACCTTC.

The rearrangement links TRBV14 to TRBJ2-7; maybe TRBD2 (5 bases). Trimming removed 3 bases from V and 6 bases from J, with 21 bases in between. Germline V gene lookup returns CDR1 SGHDN and CDR2 FVKESK. This CDR3 region has 16 residues. The CDR3 here is CASSHSLLRGSGEQYF. The CDR3 bases are TGTGCCAGCAGCCATTCGTTGCTCCGAGGGTCTGGCGAGCAGTACTTC.